Shown below are 13 T cell receptor beta chains from a single sample sequenced in a study of shared clonotypes between healthy human individuals. Here immunoSEQ multiplex PCR was the method, and the copy in TCRdb shows in-frame clones only, minus some. Of some 2,500,000 clones in the sample, 80% to 95% were seen once. The specimen sequenced was naive CD4+ T cells from PBMCs. Noted subset: CD45RA+ positively selected. The source of these receptors is a man in his late teens or twenties in good health. Some clones in this sample may be carry-over from other donors' samples.

The chain joins TRBV7-3 to TRBJ2-3; unclear D gene. From germline, CDR1 is SGHTA and CDR2 FQGTGA. This CDR3 comprises 12 residues. V was trimmed by 5 bases and J by 5 bases, leaving 8 bases between them. The CDR3 DNA is TGTGCCAGCAGCCGTGGGCTAGATACGCAGTATTTT. Amino acids: CASSRGLDTQYF.

The rearrangement uses TRBV7-3 and TRBJ2-1; 8 nucleotides line up with TRBD2. The ends lost 4 bases at V and 2 bases at J; junction bases unmatched: 4. The CDR3 extends over 15 amino acids. Germline CDR1 reads SGHTA; CDR2 reads FQGTGA. CDR3 protein: CASSSTSETYNEQFF. CDR3 DNA: TGTGCCAGCAGCTCGACTAGCGAAACCTACAATGAGCAGTTCTTC.

The genes are TRBV6-6 and TRBJ2-5, with 7 bases that match TRBD2. This CDR3 has 15 amino acids. CDR1 and CDR2 from the germline V gene are MNHNY and SVGAGI (reference sequence). The V segment lost 0 bases and the J segment 5 bases; nucleotides outside the gene matches: 6. DNA for the CDR3: TGTGCCAGCAGTTACTCGGGACTAAATATTGAGACCCAGTACTTC. Amino acid sequence: CASSYSGLNIETQYF.

To note about this clone: The same CDR3 arises from other DNA sequences in this sample as well. This sequence joins TRBV15 and TRBJ1-3; TRBD1 matches 9 bases. Germline V lookup: CDR1 LNHNV, CDR2 YYDKDF (reference sequence). The CDR3 spans 15 residues. J gave up 3 bases and V 2 bases, and 2 bases lay outside the gene matches. Here the CDR3 reads CATSRTGGDGNTIYF. The DNA for the CDR3 is TGTGCCACCAGCAGAACAGGGGGCGATGGAAACACCATATATTTT.

This chain links TRBV5-1 with TRBJ2-2, with TRBD1 identical over 10 bases. V dropped 5 bases and J dropped 6; count of bases not matched to a gene: 16. CDR1 SGHRS and CDR2 YFSETQ come from the germline V gene. The CDR3 spans 18 residues. This CDR3 reads CASSLVLPGQGRSGELFF. DNA for the CDR3: TGCGCCAGCAGTCTCGTGCTCCCGGGACAGGGGCGTTCCGGGGAGCTGTTTTTT. The full variable domain, rest sourced from reference TRBV5-1 and TRBJ2-2, is KAGVTQTPRYLIKTRGQQVTLSCSPISGHRSVSWYQQTPGQGLQFLFEYFSETQRNKGNFPGRFSGRQFSNSRSEMNVSTLELGDSALYLCASSLVLPGQGRSGELFFGEGSRLTVL.

The rearrangement joins TRBV13 to TRBJ2-5, with D possibly matching TRBD2 (7 bases). Near its end, the DNA agrees better with TRBJ2-7, so the J call may be wrong. Germline V gene data show CDR1 as PRHDT and CDR2 as FYEKMQ (reference sequence). The CDR3 totals 15 residues. The CDR3 DNA reads as TGTGCCAGCAGCGCAGTAGGGGGAGCGGGATACGAGCAGTACTTC. This encodes CASSAVGGAGYEQYF.

This clone was detected a few times. The chain combines TRBV5-6 with TRBJ1-5; TRBD1 agrees at 9 bases. The length of the CDR3 is 16 residues. With 2 bases clipped from V and 6 bases from J, the junction kept 9 bases outside the gene matches. CDR1 SGHDT and CDR2 YYEEEE come from the germline V gene. In DNA form, the CDR3 reads TGTGCCAGCAGCTTAATGGGTGACAGGGGGATTCAGCCCCAGCATTTT. It translates to CASSLMGDRGIQPQHF.

The chain couples TRBV18 to TRBJ2-3; TRBD1 matches at 7 bases. Germline V gene sequence: CDR1 KGHSH, CDR2 LQKENI. The V and J ends lost 4 bases and 5 bases, in that order; junction bases with no gene match: 6. There are 14 residues in the CDR3. The CDR3 protein is CASSLRQGEDTQYF. CDR3 DNA: TGTGCCAGCTCACTAAGACAGGGAGAAGATACGCAGTATTTT.

The chain carries TRBV27 and TRBJ2-3; D call uncertain. With 4 bases removed from V and 9 bases from J, the gap between germline ends came to 14 bases. The CDR3 loop spans 13 amino acids. Germline V CDR1 and CDR2: MNHEY, SMNVEV (reference sequence). The CDR3 coding sequence is TGTGCCAGCAGTTCTTATTCTCAGTGGACGCAGTATTTT. Translated, it gives CASSSYSQWTQYF.

V and J are TRBV28 and TRBJ2-7, with 8 positions matching TRBD2. Germline trimming cut 8 bases from V and 3 bases from J; bases unmatched to any gene: 12. There are 15 residues in the CDR3. From germline, CDR1 is MDHEN and CDR2 SYDVKM. The CDR3 reads CASAGGSISYYEQYF. In DNA, the CDR3 is TGTGCCAGCGCGGGAGGCTCTATCTCATACTACGAGCAGTACTTC.

This rearrangement joins TRBV4-1 to TRBJ2-7; D is perhaps TRBD1 (6 bases). V gave up 6 bases and J gave up 1 base, with 13 bases separating them. CDR1 is MGHRA, CDR2 YSYEKL, per germline. The CDR3 totals 14 residues. The CDR3 loop reads CASRSPGDSYEQYF. CDR3 nucleotides: TGCGCCAGCAGATCTCCAGGGGATTCCTACGAGCAGTACTTC.

The chain links TRBV7-8 to TRBJ1-2, with TRBD1 as a possible D gene (5 bases). This CDR3 region has 13 residues. Trimming pared 1 base from V and 8 bases from J, leaving 11 bases between. CDR1 is SGHVS and CDR2 is FQNEAQ in the germline V gene. This CDR3 is CASSLDRLRGYTF. The CDR3 bases are TGTGCCAGCAGCTTAGACAGGTTGAGAGGCTACACCTTC.

The sample holds a few counts of this clone. The chain carries TRBV10-2 and TRBJ1-2, with D uncertain. Between the trimmed V and J ends, which lost 2 bases and 5 bases, there was a span of 9 bases. Germline V lookup: CDR1 WSHSY, CDR2 SAAADI. CDR3 length: 13 amino acids. The CDR3, as DNA: TGCGCCAGCAGTGAGGAGGGCGCGTATGGCTACACCTTC. Its protein is CASSEEGAYGYTF.